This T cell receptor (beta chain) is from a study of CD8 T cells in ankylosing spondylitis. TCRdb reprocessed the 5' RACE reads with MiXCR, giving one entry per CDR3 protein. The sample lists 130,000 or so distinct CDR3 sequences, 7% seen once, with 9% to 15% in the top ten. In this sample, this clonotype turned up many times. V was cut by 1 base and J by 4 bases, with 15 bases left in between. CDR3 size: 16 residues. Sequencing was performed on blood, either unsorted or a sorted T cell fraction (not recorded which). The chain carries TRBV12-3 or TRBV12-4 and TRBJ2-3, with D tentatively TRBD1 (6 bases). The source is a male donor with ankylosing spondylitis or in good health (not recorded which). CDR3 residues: CASSLGIGTSADTQYF. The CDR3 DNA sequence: TGTGCCAGCAGTTTAGGTATCGGGACATCAGCAGATACGCAGTATTTT.